This T cell receptor (beta chain) was recorded in a study of radiotherapy plus CTLA-4 blockade in lung cancer. Overall study context: Objective response was observed in roughly a sixth of patients, and disease control in 31%.

A note on this clone: What it recognizes is unknown.

V lost 6 bases, J lost 4 bases, and 1 base stayed unmatched. Germline CDR1 is MNHEY and CDR2 is SMNVEV (reference sequence). This CDR3 region has 14 residues. Study-level results: Interferon-beta, together with early blood T cell clone dynamics, reportedly best predicted response. Radiotherapy plus ipilimumab was followed by expansion in blood of tumor-derived TCR clones.

Data came from immunoSEQ multiplex PCR; TCRdb stores just in-frame clones and leaves some out. The table lists about 72,000 clones, about 83% of them singletons. The chain combines TRBV27 with TRBJ2-5; TRBD2 aligns across 14 bases. This clonotype was obtained from a human donor with non-small cell lung cancer who had a partial response to radiotherapy plus ipilimumab. Material: peripheral blood, obtained from a patient treated with radiotherapy plus ipilimumab. In nucleotides, the CDR3 is TGTGCCAGCAGAGGACTAGCGGGAGGAGAGACCCAGTACTTC. Translating gives CASRGLAGGETQYF.